This T cell receptor (beta chain) was recovered during a study of blood T cell repertoires in COVID-19. Study details: The study drew acute and convalescent COVID-19 samples from the United States, Italy and Spain. Sample material is recorded as cDNA or gDNA derived from T cells, B-cell-depleted T cells, or PBMCs.

Seattle's enrolled individuals joined amid active infection and were then monitored longitudinally. Looked up from germline, CDR1 is MNHEY and CDR2 is SMNVEV (reference sequence). J lost 8 bases, V lost 3 bases, and 3 bases had no gene match. The CDR3 covers 12 residues. TCRdb's table, derived via immunoSEQ multiplex PCR, lists solely in-frame clones and lacks some. The repertoire consists of 300,000 to 400,000 clones, with 86% occurring once and the leading ten covering under 8.5%. The rearrangement uses TRBV27 and TRBJ1-2, with 7 bases matching TRBD1. The sequenced material came from peripheral blood. This sequence originates from a woman aged 55 to 70 with COVID-19, enrolled during active disease. This CDR3 is CASSFAGGGYTF. CDR3 bases: TGTGCCAGCAGTTTCGCAGGGGGGGGCTACACCTTC.